This TCR beta chain derives from a study of shared clonotypes between healthy human individuals. V was clipped by 5 bases and J by 1 base; unmatched bases: 16. There are 18 residues in the CDR3. Germline CDR1 reads GTSNPN; CDR2 reads SVGIG (reference sequence). Only in-frame clones appear in the TCRdb table, and some are missing; sequencing was by immunoSEQ multiplex PCR. The sample carries a few million clones, around 94% recorded once. The material sequenced was naive CD4+ T cells sorted from blood. Noted subset: CD45RA+ positively selected. V and J are TRBV30 and TRBJ2-2; 7 nucleotides line up with TRBD1. This TCR was sampled from a young man in good health. The DNA for the CDR3 is TGTGCCTGGGGGACAGCGAGGACCCTGGTAGGGAACACCGGGGAGCTGTTTTTT. Its translation is CAWGTARTLVGNTGELFF.